A selection of T cell receptor beta chains follows, all from one sample in a study of blood T cell repertoires in COVID-19. Here immunoSEQ multiplex PCR was the method, and the copy in TCRdb shows in-frame clones only, minus some. The data hold hundreds of thousands of clones, with approximately 82% observed a single time. The sample comprised peripheral blood. The receptors stem from a woman aged 80 or over with acute or convalescent COVID-19. The CDR3 runs from the conserved cysteine through the conserved F or W. Each record gives: CDR3 protein, CDR3 DNA, clone size, V gene, J gene, D gene. The D gene is left open where the match is weak. Clone size, where shown, is once, few, many, or a class for clones that have expanded.

CDR3aa: CASTSQGENSPLHF; CDR3nt: TGTGCCAGCACTTCACAGGGGGAGAATTCACCCCTCCACTTT; abundance: once; v_gene: TRBV5-4; j_gene: TRBJ1-6; d_gene: TRBD1
CDR3aa: CASSHRDRGYEQYF; CDR3nt: TGTGCCAGCAGCCACCGGGACAGGGGCTACGAGCAGTACTTC; abundance: .; v_gene: TRBV14; j_gene: TRBJ2-7; d_gene: TRBD1
CDR3aa: CASSEWRLEQYF; CDR3nt: TGTGCCAGCAGTGAGTGGAGACTTGAGCAGTACTTC; abundance: .; v_gene: TRBV6-1; j_gene: TRBJ2-7; d_gene: .
CDR3aa: CATSRGDRINYGYTF; CDR3nt: TGTGCCACCAGCAGAGGAGACAGGATTAACTATGGCTACACCTTC; abundance: .; v_gene: TRBV15; j_gene: TRBJ1-2; d_gene: .
CDR3aa: CASSYGQSVGYTF; CDR3nt: TGTGCCAGCAGTTACGGCCAGTCTGTCGGCTACACCTTC; abundance: once; v_gene: TRBV6-2/TRBV6-3; j_gene: TRBJ1-2; d_gene: .
CDR3aa: CATSEYRETGELFF; CDR3nt: TGTGCCACCAGTGAATACAGGGAAACCGGGGAGCTGTTTTTT; abundance: .; v_gene: TRBV24-1; j_gene: TRBJ2-2; d_gene: .
CDR3aa: CASSLEGNTEAFF; CDR3nt: TGTGCCAGCAGCTTAGAGGGCAACACTGAAGCTTTCTTT; abundance: .; v_gene: TRBV11-3; j_gene: TRBJ1-1; d_gene: .
CDR3aa: CASSSTGGLFF; CDR3nt: TGTGCCAGCAGCTCCACAGGGGGCCTGTTCTTC; abundance: .; v_gene: TRBV7-9; j_gene: TRBJ2-1; d_gene: TRBD1
CDR3aa: CASSHLAGGPTDTQYF; CDR3nt: TGCGCCAGCAGCCACTTAGCGGGGGGGCCCACAGATACGCAGTATTTT; abundance: .; v_gene: TRBV4-1; j_gene: TRBJ2-3; d_gene: TRBD2
CDR3aa: CASSLGQVYGYTF; CDR3nt: TGTGCCAGCAGTTTGGGACAGGTCTATGGCTACACCTTC; abundance: .; v_gene: TRBV12-3/TRBV12-4; j_gene: TRBJ1-2; d_gene: TRBD1
CDR3aa: CATSRLSLQGTNEKLFF; CDR3nt: TGTGCCACCAGCAGACTAAGCCTACAGGGAACTAATGAAAAACTGTTTTTT; abundance: .; v_gene: TRBV15; j_gene: TRBJ1-4; d_gene: .
CDR3aa: CASSYERSGTGGEKLFF; CDR3nt: TGCGCCAGCAGCTACGAAAGATCTGGGACAGGGGGTGAAAAACTGTTTTTT; abundance: .; v_gene: TRBV5-1; j_gene: TRBJ1-4; d_gene: TRBD1
CDR3aa: CASSSTGTDIQYF; CDR3nt: TGTGCCAGCAGCTCAACCGGGACTGACATTCAGTACTTC; abundance: .; v_gene: TRBV7-8; j_gene: TRBJ2-4; d_gene: .
CDR3aa: CASSERRAGLGGNTIYF; CDR3nt: TGTGCCAGCAGTGAAAGGAGGGCAGGCCTTGGTGGAAACACCATATATTTT; abundance: .; v_gene: TRBV2; j_gene: TRBJ1-3; d_gene: .
CDR3aa: CASTRDTEAFF; CDR3nt: TGTGCCAGCACCCGGGACACTGAAGCTTTCTTT; abundance: .; v_gene: TRBV6-5; j_gene: TRBJ1-1; d_gene: .
CDR3aa: CASSAGASDYGYTF; CDR3nt: TGTGCCAGCTCTGCGGGGGCGTCCGATTATGGCTACACCTTC; abundance: .; v_gene: TRBV5-4; j_gene: TRBJ1-2; d_gene: .
CDR3aa: CASSLSRRGEQYF; CDR3nt: TGTGCCAGCAGCCTCTCACGGAGGGGCGAGCAGTACTTC; abundance: few; v_gene: TRBV11-2; j_gene: TRBJ2-7; d_gene: .
CDR3aa: CASRGTGGNTEAFF; CDR3nt: TGTGCCAGCAGGGGGACAGGGGGAAACACTGAAGCTTTCTTT; abundance: .; v_gene: TRBV3-1/TRBV3-2; j_gene: TRBJ1-1; d_gene: TRBD1
CDR3aa: CASGQGNQPQHF; CDR3nt: TGTGCCTCAGGACAGGGCAATCAGCCCCAGCATTTT; abundance: .; v_gene: TRBV12-3/TRBV12-4; j_gene: TRBJ1-5; d_gene: TRBD1
CDR3aa: CASNGNYGYTF; CDR3nt: TGTGCCAGCAACGGGAACTATGGCTACACCTTC; abundance: few; v_gene: TRBV2; j_gene: TRBJ1-2; d_gene: .
CDR3aa: CASMETGGMNTEAFF; CDR3nt: TGCGCCAGCATGGAGACAGGGGGCATGAACACTGAAGCTTTCTTT; abundance: .; v_gene: TRBV5-1; j_gene: TRBJ1-1; d_gene: TRBD1
CDR3aa: CASSETQAGGPTGELFF; CDR3nt: TGTGCCAGCAGCGAAACCCAGGCGGGGGGGCCAACCGGGGAGCTGTTTTTT; abundance: .; v_gene: TRBV6-1; j_gene: TRBJ2-2; d_gene: TRBD2
CDR3aa: CATRAGGRNTEAFF; CDR3nt: TGTGCCACTAGGGCAGGGGGCCGGAACACTGAAGCTTTCTTT; abundance: .; v_gene: TRBV7-2; j_gene: TRBJ1-1; d_gene: TRBD1
CDR3aa: CASSLEGTSGVAATDTQYF; CDR3nt: TGTGCCAGCAGCTTAGAGGGGACTAGCGGGGTCGCGGCGACAGATACGCAGTATTTT; abundance: .; v_gene: TRBV7-9; j_gene: TRBJ2-3; d_gene: TRBD2
CDR3aa: CASSFGPSSTDTQYF; CDR3nt: TGTGCCAGCAGCTTTGGCCCTAGCTCCACAGATACGCAGTATTTT; abundance: .; v_gene: TRBV7-2; j_gene: TRBJ2-3; d_gene: .
CDR3aa: CASSPERVSSNQPQHF; CDR3nt: TGTGCCAGCTCACCCGAAAGAGTGAGCAGCAATCAGCCCCAGCATTTT; abundance: .; v_gene: TRBV18; j_gene: TRBJ1-5; d_gene: .
CDR3aa: CASSPPGVDSSPLHF; CDR3nt: TGTGCCAGTAGTCCTCCCGGGGTAGATAGCTCACCCCTCCACTTT; abundance: .; v_gene: TRBV19; j_gene: TRBJ1-6; d_gene: .
CDR3aa: CASSQDRMGPEQYF; CDR3nt: TGCGCCAGCAGCCAAGATCGCATGGGGCCTGAGCAGTACTTC; abundance: .; v_gene: TRBV4-1; j_gene: TRBJ2-7; d_gene: .
CDR3aa: CASSLAQGVTEAFF; CDR3nt: TGTGCCAGCAGCTTGGCCCAGGGGGTCACTGAAGCTTTCTTT; abundance: .; v_gene: TRBV5-6; j_gene: TRBJ1-1; d_gene: TRBD1
CDR3aa: CASSVDPRETQYF; CDR3nt: TGTGCCAGCAGCGTAGACCCCAGAGAGACCCAGTACTTC; abundance: .; v_gene: TRBV9; j_gene: TRBJ2-5; d_gene: .
CDR3aa: CASSGQATNYGYTF; CDR3nt: TGTGCCAGTAGTGGACAGGCGACTAACTATGGCTACACCTTC; abundance: .; v_gene: TRBV19; j_gene: TRBJ1-2; d_gene: TRBD1
CDR3aa: CASSLREQFF; CDR3nt: TGTGCCAGCAGTTTACGGGAGCAGTTCTTC; abundance: .; v_gene: TRBV12-3/TRBV12-4; j_gene: TRBJ2-1; d_gene: .
CDR3aa: CASSPGQGAYGYTF; CDR3nt: TGTGCCAGCAGCCCGGGACAGGGGGCGTATGGCTACACCTTC; abundance: .; v_gene: TRBV7-8; j_gene: TRBJ1-2; d_gene: TRBD1
CDR3aa: CASSFRTGEPLHF; CDR3nt: TGTGCCAGCAGTTTCAGGACAGGGGAACCCCTCCACTTT; abundance: .; v_gene: TRBV12-3/TRBV12-4; j_gene: TRBJ1-6; d_gene: TRBD1
CDR3aa: CASSQRAGGANEQFF; CDR3nt: TGCGCCAGCAGCCAGCGAGCGGGGGGGGCCAATGAGCAGTTCTTC; abundance: once; v_gene: TRBV4-1; j_gene: TRBJ2-1; d_gene: TRBD2
CDR3aa: CASSLGLAGGYTLKETQYF; CDR3nt: TGTGCCAGCAGCCTGGGACTAGCGGGGGGATACACACTCAAAGAGACCCAGTACTTC; abundance: .; v_gene: TRBV7-9; j_gene: TRBJ2-5; d_gene: TRBD2
CDR3aa: CASSLTGTYSNQPQHF; CDR3nt: TGTGCCAGCAGCCTGACCGGGACTTATAGCAATCAGCCCCAGCATTTT; abundance: .; v_gene: TRBV5-8; j_gene: TRBJ1-5; d_gene: .
CDR3aa: CASSHFSVRGNTGELFF; CDR3nt: TGTGCCAGCAGCCACTTTAGCGTCAGGGGGAACACCGGGGAGCTGTTTTTT; abundance: .; v_gene: TRBV3-1/TRBV3-2; j_gene: TRBJ2-2; d_gene: .
CDR3aa: CASSLGQGNSPLHF; CDR3nt: TGTGCCAGCAGCCTCGGACAGGGGAACTCACCCCTCCACTTT; abundance: .; v_gene: TRBV27; j_gene: TRBJ1-6; d_gene: TRBD1
CDR3aa: CASSVSGGYEQYF; CDR3nt: TGTGCCAGCAGTGTATCGGGTGGATACGAGCAGTACTTC; abundance: .; v_gene: TRBV25-1; j_gene: TRBJ2-7; d_gene: .
CDR3aa: CATSRDYSGSEKLFF; CDR3nt: TGTGCCACCAGCAGAGATTATTCGGGTAGTGAAAAACTGTTTTTT; abundance: .; v_gene: TRBV15; j_gene: TRBJ1-4; d_gene: .
CDR3aa: CASSLGQGNYGYTF; CDR3nt: TGTGCCAGCAGCTTAGGTCAGGGGAACTATGGCTACACCTTC; abundance: .; v_gene: TRBV7-9; j_gene: TRBJ1-2; d_gene: .
CDR3aa: CASSQAGVNYGYTF; CDR3nt: TGTGCCAGCAGCCAGGCGGGGGTAAACTATGGCTACACCTTC; abundance: once; v_gene: TRBV7-2; j_gene: TRBJ1-2; d_gene: .
CDR3aa: CASSRKTGSYNEQFF; CDR3nt: TGTGCCAGCAGCCGGAAAACAGGGTCCTACAATGAGCAGTTCTTC; abundance: .; v_gene: TRBV11-3; j_gene: TRBJ2-1; d_gene: .
CDR3aa: CASSWYGAVVSGANVLTF; CDR3nt: TGTGCCAGCAGCTGGTATGGGGCAGTGGTCTCTGGGGCCAACGTCCTGACTTTC; abundance: .; v_gene: TRBV5-6; j_gene: TRBJ2-6; d_gene: .
CDR3aa: CASSLAAIEETQYF; CDR3nt: TGTGCCAGCAGCTTAGCGGCCATCGAAGAGACCCAGTACTTC; abundance: .; v_gene: TRBV7-9; j_gene: TRBJ2-5; d_gene: .
CDR3aa: CASSYRGSYEQYF; CDR3nt: TGTGCCAGCAGCTACAGGGGGTCCTACGAGCAGTACTTC; abundance: .; v_gene: TRBV25-1; j_gene: TRBJ2-7; d_gene: TRBD1
CDR3aa: CAISDLVRTNYGYTF; CDR3nt: TGTGCCATCAGTGATTTAGTTCGGACAAACTATGGCTACACCTTC; abundance: .; v_gene: TRBV10-3; j_gene: TRBJ1-2; d_gene: .
CDR3aa: CASGLMGAALEKLFF; CDR3nt: TGTGCCAGCGGCCTTATGGGGGCGGCTTTGGAAAAACTGTTTTTT; abundance: .; v_gene: TRBV6-5; j_gene: TRBJ1-4; d_gene: .
CDR3aa: CASSEAGGQGYNEQFF; CDR3nt: TGTGCCAGCAGTGAAGCGGGGGGACAGGGCTACAATGAGCAGTTCTTC; abundance: .; v_gene: TRBV6-1; j_gene: TRBJ2-1; d_gene: TRBD1